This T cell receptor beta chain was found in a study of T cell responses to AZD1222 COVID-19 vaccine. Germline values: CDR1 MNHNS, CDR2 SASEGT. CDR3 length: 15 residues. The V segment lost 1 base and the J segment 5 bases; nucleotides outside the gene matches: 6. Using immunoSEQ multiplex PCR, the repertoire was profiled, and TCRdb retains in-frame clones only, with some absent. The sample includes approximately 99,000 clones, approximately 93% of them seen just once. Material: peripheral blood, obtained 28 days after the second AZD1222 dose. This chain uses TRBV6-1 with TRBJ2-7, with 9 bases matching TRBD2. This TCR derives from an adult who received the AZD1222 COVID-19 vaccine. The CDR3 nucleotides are TGTGCCAGCAGTGAAGATAGCGGGAGAAGAGACGAGCAGTACTTC. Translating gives CASSEDSGRRDEQYF.